This T cell receptor beta chain was sequenced during a study of cytomegalovirus exposure and HLA in healthy donors. Generated by immunoSEQ multiplex PCR, the TCRdb table keeps only in-frame clones and is missing some. The sample gives around 220,000 clones, approximately 88% of which show up once; roughly an eighth is in the top ten. Comment on this clone: Antigen specificity is unknown.

Separation from the roughly 700-subject first cohort characterized the roughly 130-subject validation cohort, to which the donors belonged. Looked up from germline, CDR1 is SNHLY and CDR2 is FYNNEI. V was shortened by 5 bases and J by 7 bases, with 17 bases between the two germline ends. This CDR3 has 14 amino acids. Study-level points and caveats: Most TCR sequences showed up rarely, but some public TCRs showed up in many donors. The classifier was said to identify cytomegalovirus status with high specificity and sensitivity.

This chain connects TRBV2 to TRBJ1-2, with a weak D call TRBD1 (6 bases). The receptor's source is a woman in her twenties or thirties in good health and CMV-seropositive. Sequencing was carried out using PBMCs. The CDR3 DNA follows: TGTGCCAGCAGTTCCCTGGGGGCAAGGGCTGGCTACACCTTC. The encoded protein is CASSSLGARAGYTF.